The rows below give T cell receptor beta chains drawn from one sample of a study of blood T cell repertoires in COVID-19. The data were produced by immunoSEQ multiplex PCR, yet TCRdb's version contains in-frame clones alone and is incomplete. Altogether over 35,000 clones are present, 60% to 85% being singletons, with the ten largest covering around 25%. Material: peripheral blood. These receptors came from a man in his 70s with acute or convalescent COVID-19. Both conserved end residues are part of each CDR3. Fields, in order: J gene, clone size, CDR3 length, V gene, D gene, CDR3 DNA, CDR3 protein. The D gene is left open where the match is weak. For some rows the clone size is stated as once, few or many, or as a class when expanded; others skip it.

J: TRBJ2-2
size: -
length: 15
V: TRBV5-1
D: -
DNA: TGCGCCAGCAGCTTGAAGACAGGAAGACCCGGGGAGCTGTTTTTT
CDR3: CASSLKTGRPGELFF

J: TRBJ2-3
size: -
length: 15
V: TRBV27
D: -
DNA: TGTGCCAGCAGTTTAAGACAGACTAGCACAGATACGCAGTATTTT
CDR3: CASSLRQTSTDTQYF

J: TRBJ1-4
size: -
length: 15
V: TRBV18
D: TRBD1
DNA: TGTGCCAGCTCACCGTCAGGGGGTGGAGGAGAAAAACTGTTTTTT
CDR3: CASSPSGGGGEKLFF

J: TRBJ2-1
size: -
length: 15
V: TRBV7-2
D: -
DNA: TGTGCCAGCAGCTTAGACCCGAGCTCCTACAATGAGCAGTTCTTC
CDR3: CASSLDPSSYNEQFF

J: TRBJ2-7
size: -
length: 14
V: TRBV6-5
D: -
DNA: TGTGCCAGCAGTTCCACAGTAAGCTCCTACGAGCAGTACTTC
CDR3: CASSSTVSSYEQYF

J: TRBJ1-2
size: once
length: 15
V: TRBV5-4
D: TRBD1
DNA: TGTGCCAGCAGCTTGGCCGGACAGGGGGCTGGTGGCTACACCTTC
CDR3: CASSLAGQGAGGYTF

J: TRBJ1-5
size: -
length: 18
V: TRBV19
D: TRBD1
DNA: TGTGCCAGTAGTTGGCGGGGACAGCCGGCTTATAGCAATCAGCCCCAGCATTTT
CDR3: CASSWRGQPAYSNQPQHF

J: TRBJ1-6
size: -
length: 15
V: TRBV3-1/TRBV3-2
D: TRBD1
DNA: TGTGCCAGCAGCCCTGGACAGGGAGGTCATTCACCCCTCCACTTT
CDR3: CASSPGQGGHSPLHF

J: TRBJ1-6
size: -
length: 12
V: TRBV3-1/TRBV3-2
D: -
DNA: TGTGCCAGCAGCCAAGACGATTCACCCCTCCACTTT
CDR3: CASSQDDSPLHF

J: TRBJ2-5
size: -
length: 15
V: TRBV4-1
D: TRBD2
DNA: TGCGCCAGCAGCTTGATGGGAGGGCCCCAAGAGACCCAGTACTTC
CDR3: CASSLMGGPQETQYF

J: TRBJ1-2
size: -
length: 14
V: TRBV5-4
D: -
DNA: TGTGCCACCTCTACCCCCACTCTGTCGGATGGCTACACCTTC
CDR3: CATSTPTLSDGYTF

J: TRBJ2-7
size: -
length: 15
V: TRBV5-1
D: TRBD1
DNA: TGCGCCAGCAGCTTTGGCTCCGGGACAGGGGGCGAGCAGTACTTC
CDR3: CASSFGSGTGGEQYF

J: TRBJ1-1
size: large
length: 13
V: TRBV9
D: -
DNA: TGTGCCAGCAGCGTAGATTGGAGCACTGAAGCTTTCTTT
CDR3: CASSVDWSTEAFF

J: TRBJ2-1
size: -
length: 17
V: TRBV24-1
D: TRBD2
DNA: TGTGCCACCAGTGATTTGGCTAGCGGAGGGTCCTACAATGAGCAGTTCTTC
CDR3: CATSDLASGGSYNEQFF

J: TRBJ2-7
size: -
length: 15
V: TRBV6-6
D: -
DNA: TGTGCCAGCAGTTACTCGAGCCTGGTCGCCTACGAGCAGTACTTC
CDR3: CASSYSSLVAYEQYF

J: TRBJ2-7
size: -
length: 14
V: TRBV19
D: TRBD2
DNA: TGTGCCAGTGCCGCGGGGGTGGGCTCCTACGAGCAGTACTTC
CDR3: CASAAGVGSYEQYF

J: TRBJ2-5
size: -
length: 15
V: TRBV12-5
D: -
DNA: TGTGCTAGTGGACCCGACAGGTTTGAGGTGGAGACCCAGTACTTC
CDR3: CASGPDRFEVETQYF

J: TRBJ1-4
size: few
length: 16
V: TRBV24-1
D: -
DNA: TGTGCCACCAGTGACCTCAAGGGACTTACTAATGAAAAACTGTTTTTT
CDR3: CATSDLKGLTNEKLFF

J: TRBJ1-3
size: -
length: 16
V: TRBV19
D: -
DNA: TGTGCCAGTAGTACCACGGGACTTGGCTCTGGAAACACCATATATTTT
CDR3: CASSTTGLGSGNTIYF

J: TRBJ1-2
size: -
length: 16
V: TRBV29-1
D: TRBD1
DNA: TGCAGCGCAGACGCCGGGACAGGGGGGTCAATCTATGGCTACACCTTC
CDR3: CSADAGTGGSIYGYTF

J: TRBJ1-6
size: -
length: 17
V: TRBV19
D: -
DNA: TGTGCCAGTAGTACTCGTTCGAACAGGGTCTATAATTCACCCCTCCACTTT
CDR3: CASSTRSNRVYNSPLHF

J: TRBJ1-4
size: -
length: 12
V: TRBV9
D: TRBD1
DNA: TGTGCCAGCAGCCCAGACCAGGGGGGACTGTTTTTT
CDR3: CASSPDQGGLFF

J: TRBJ2-1
size: once
length: 13
V: TRBV3-1/TRBV3-2
D: -
DNA: TGTGCCAGCAGCCAAGTTAGAAACAATGAGCAGTTCTTC
CDR3: CASSQVRNNEQFF

J: TRBJ2-1
size: -
length: 13
V: TRBV15
D: -
DNA: TGTGCCACCAGCAGAGAGGGGCCCTATGAGCAGTTCTTC
CDR3: CATSREGPYEQFF

J: TRBJ1-4
size: -
length: 14
V: TRBV6-6
D: -
DNA: TGTGCCAGCAGATCACAGGGAGCTAATGAAAAACTGTTTTTT
CDR3: CASRSQGANEKLFF

J: TRBJ2-3
size: -
length: 14
V: TRBV7-9
D: -
DNA: TGTGCCAGCTCCCCGCCGGGGGGCCAAGATACGCAGTATTTT
CDR3: CASSPPGGQDTQYF

J: TRBJ1-3
size: -
length: 17
V: TRBV7-8
D: -
DNA: TGTGCCAGCAGCTTAAGGATCGGGGGGGCCTCTGGAAACACCATATATTTT
CDR3: CASSLRIGGASGNTIYF

J: TRBJ1-3
size: -
length: 19
V: TRBV15
D: -
DNA: TGTGCCACCAGCAGAGAGAGCGGTCTTACGGCTCACTCTGGAAACACCATATATTTT
CDR3: CATSRESGLTAHSGNTIYF

J: TRBJ2-7
size: -
length: 14
V: TRBV2
D: -
DNA: TGTGCCATCTCGACTAGACAGGGTTACTACGAGCAGTACTTC
CDR3: CAISTRQGYYEQYF

J: TRBJ2-5
size: -
length: 14
V: TRBV9
D: TRBD1
DNA: TGTGCCAGCAGCGACGGACAGGGTGGAGAGACCCAGTACTTC
CDR3: CASSDGQGGETQYF

J: TRBJ2-7
size: many
length: 12
V: TRBV5-5
D: TRBD1
DNA: TGTGCCAGCAGCTGGACAGGGGAGGAGCAGTACTTC
CDR3: CASSWTGEEQYF

J: TRBJ1-5
size: -
length: 15
V: TRBV19
D: TRBD1
DNA: TGTGCCAGTAGTCCCCAGGGGGCAGGCAATCAGCCCCAGCATTTT
CDR3: CASSPQGAGNQPQHF

J: TRBJ1-5
size: -
length: 15
V: TRBV28
D: -
DNA: TGTGCCAGCAGCCCACGGGGTGGTAGCAATCAGCCCCAGCATTTT
CDR3: CASSPRGGSNQPQHF

J: TRBJ2-2
size: -
length: 16
V: TRBV19
D: TRBD2
DNA: TGTGCCATAGGATCAGCGGGAGTAGGGAACACCGGGGAGCTGTTTTTT
CDR3: CAIGSAGVGNTGELFF

J: TRBJ2-7
size: -
length: 15
V: TRBV28
D: TRBD2
DNA: TGTGCCAGCAGTCCTCCCACTAGCGGGAGTTACGAGCAGTACTTC
CDR3: CASSPPTSGSYEQYF

J: TRBJ1-4
size: -
length: 15
V: TRBV11-2
D: -
DNA: TGTGCCAGCAGCCCCGGACAGTTAGCGCTTGAAAAACTGTTTTTT
CDR3: CASSPGQLALEKLFF